This TCR beta chain originates from a study of patients and donors after allogeneic stem cell transplantation. One entry per CDR3 protein results from TCRdb running MiXCR on the RT-PCR reads. The sample includes about a million distinct CDR3 sequences, 15% to 20% of them seen just once. There are a few counts of this clonotype. Germline CDR1 is DFQATT and CDR2 is SNEGSKA (reference sequence). The CDR3 consists of 13 residues. V lost 6 bases to trimming and J lost 0 bases; unmatched junction nucleotides: 4. This chain links TRBV20-1 with TRBJ2-7; 8 bases agree with TRBD2. This receptor was taken from a human donor who was either an allogeneic HSCT recipient or a stem cell or donor lymphocyte infusion donor (not recorded which). It is not recorded whose cells these are; they may come from a transplant donor. Sequenced material: blood, either unsorted or a sorted T cell fraction (not recorded which). CDR3 in DNA: TGCAGTGCCCAGCGGGGGAGCTCCTACGAGCAGTACTTC. This gives the protein CSAQRGSSYEQYF.